These T cell receptor beta chains were read from a single sample in a study of human T cells and chemical hapten exposure. TCRdb recomputed calls from the RACE reads with MiXCR, one row per CDR3 protein. Altogether around 300,000 distinct CDR3 sequences are present, approximately 6.9% being singletons, with the ten largest covering 7% to 10%. The sample here was whole blood, taken in connection with sensitization to the hapten diphenylcyclopropenone (DPC). The receptors stem from a woman younger than 30 with alopecia areata. Some clones in this sample may be carry-over from other donors' samples. Both conserved end residues are part of each CDR3. The D gene is left open where the match is weak. Clone size is given for some rows only: seen once, a few or many times, or a class if the clone is expanded.

>TRBJ1-6|.|few|TRBV3-1
CASSQAADSPLHF
TGTGCCAGCAGCCAAGCCGCGGATTCACCCCTCCACTTT
>TRBJ2-2|.|few|TRBV20-1
CSARDQSNTGELFF
TGCAGTGCTAGAGATCAATCGAACACCGGGGAGCTGTTTTTT
>TRBJ2-2|TRBD1|many|TRBV29-1
CSVTGENTGELFF
TGCAGCGTTACAGGGGAGAACACCGGGGAGCTGTTTTTT
>TRBJ2-5|.|many|TRBV6-6
CASSYLASEGQETQYF
TGTGCCAGCAGTTACCTGGCTAGCGAAGGCCAAGAGACCCAGTACTTC
>TRBJ1-2|.|few|TRBV7-9
CASSLVAISNYGYTF
TGTGCCAGCAGCTTAGTAGCGATATCTAACTATGGCTACACCTTC
>TRBJ2-6|.|many|TRBV6-1
CASSEVGAGANVLTF
TGTGCCAGCAGTGAAGTAGGAGCTGGGGCCAACGTCCTGACTTTC
>TRBJ2-7|.|.|TRBV4-1
CASSQAGREQYF
TGCGCCAGCAGCCAAGCAGGGCGCGAGCAGTACTTC
>TRBJ1-1|.|few|TRBV29-1
CSVEGARRNTEAFF
TGCAGCGTTGAAGGCGCCAGGAGGAACACTGAAGCTTTCTTT
>TRBJ1-1|.|once|TRBV14
CVSSRLPLDSRGENTEAFF
TGTGTCAGCAGCCGTCTCCCCTTGGACAGTAGGGGGGAGAACACTGAAGCTTTCTTT
>TRBJ2-2|.|.|TRBV4-2
CASSQVTYVVNTGELFF
TGTGCCAGCAGCCAAGTCACCTATGTCGTAAACACCGGGGAGCTGTTTTTT
>TRBJ2-2|.|few|TRBV5-1
CASRSGTTGELFF
TGCGCCAGCAGATCGGGAACCACCGGGGAGCTGTTTTTT
>TRBJ2-5|TRBD2|.|TRBV20-1
CSANLAGGPETQYF
TGCAGTGCCAATCTAGCGGGGGGGCCAGAGACCCAGTACTTC
>TRBJ1-2|.|.|TRBV27
CASSLKEGWGYGYTF
TGTGCCAGCAGTTTAAAGGAGGGCTGGGGCTATGGCTACACCTTC
>TRBJ1-1|TRBD1|many|TRBV10-3
CAISRTGGDEAFF
TGTGCCATCAGCAGGACAGGCGGCGATGAAGCTTTCTTT
>TRBJ1-1|.|.|TRBV25-1
CASSSGTLGAFF
TGTGCCAGCAGTTCCGGGACCCTTGGGGCTTTCTTT
>TRBJ2-3|TRBD1|few|TRBV7-9
CASSTGTDSSTDTQYF
TGTGCCAGCAGCACCGGGACAGATTCTAGCACAGATACGCAGTATTTT
>TRBJ2-3|TRBD1|many|TRBV5-1
CASSLLGQGATDTQYF
TGCGCCAGCAGCTTGTTGGGACAGGGGGCCACAGATACGCAGTATTTT
>TRBJ1-2|TRBD1|.|TRBV18
CASSPPLDRGNYGYTF
TGTGCCAGCTCACCACCTCTAGACAGGGGGAACTATGGCTACACCTTC
>TRBJ2-7|.|few|TRBV3-1
CASSQEDREQYF
TGTGCCAGCAGCCAAGAGGATCGTGAGCAGTACTTC
>TRBJ1-1|.|.|TRBV20-1
CSASFGGMNTEAFF
TGCAGTGCTAGCTTTGGGGGAATGAACACTGAAGCTTTCTTT
>TRBJ2-5|.|few|TRBV29-1
CSVEDRGSPPYQETQYF
TGCAGCGTTGAAGATCGGGGCAGCCCTCCGTACCAAGAGACCCAGTACTTC
>TRBJ1-2|.|few|TRBV29-1
CSVRVTGGYTF
TGCAGCGTTCGAGTCACGGGAGGCTACACCTTC
>TRBJ2-3|TRBD2|few|TRBV6-1
CASTLRAWLAGPTGPDTQYF
TGTGCCAGCACCCTAAGGGCTTGGCTAGCGGGGCCTACGGGCCCAGATACGCAGTATTTT
>TRBJ1-5|.|few|TRBV3-1
CASSQGSPNPQHF
TGTGCCAGCAGCCAAGGGAGCCCGAACCCCCAGCATTTT
>TRBJ2-7|TRBD1|many|TRBV7-8
CASSPRQGVDFEQYF
TGTGCCAGCAGCCCACGACAGGGGGTTGACTTCGAGCAGTACTTC
>TRBJ1-1|TRBD1|many|TRBV2
CASTGGTGLFMNTEAFF
TGTGCCAGCACCGGCGGGACAGGGCTCTTTATGAACACTGAAGCTTTCTTT
>TRBJ1-3|.|few|TRBV9
CASSVRGASGNTIYF
TGTGCCAGCAGCGTAAGAGGGGCTTCTGGAAACACCATATATTTT
>TRBJ2-3|TRBD1|.|TRBV12-3/TRBV12-4
CASLSFQSRPSARNTGDTDTQYF
TGTGCCAGCCTTTCCTTTCAGTCCCGCCCCAGTGCGCGCAACACAGGGGACACAGATACGCAGTATTTT
>TRBJ2-5|TRBD1|.|TRBV29-1
CSGGQGPQETQYF
TGCAGCGGGGGACAGGGGCCACAAGAGACCCAGTACTTC
>TRBJ1-5|.|few|TRBV5-4
CASSLQGSPQPQHF
TGTGCCAGCAGCTTACAGGGTTCTCCTCAGCCCCAGCATTTT